This T cell receptor (beta chain) was sequenced during a study of cytomegalovirus exposure and HLA in healthy donors. Overall study results and limits: It was confirmed in vitro that a few of the CMV-associated chains were specific for CMV antigens. There were under 200 TCR beta chains listed as cytomegalovirus-associated. The tendency of first-cohort TCR clusters to co-occur in the roughly 130 validation repertoires emerged from a later analysis.

The donors formed part of the approximately 130-subject validation cohort, distinct from the roughly 700-subject first cohort. The repertoire was sequenced with immunoSEQ multiplex PCR; TCRdb's copy has only in-frame clones and lacks some. The table shows roughly 75,000 clones, with approximately 95% occurring only once. With regard to this clone: Its antigen is not known. One end of the junction varies from germline; a read error may be responsible.

Germline V gene sequence: CDR1 SSHAT, CDR2 FNYEAQ (reference sequence). The CDR3 spans 13 residues. The source material was PBMCs. This sequence was found in a woman between 18 and 29 years old in good health and CMV-seronegative. J is TRBJ2-1 and V is TRBV7-7; TRBD1 matches 7 bases. The CDR3 protein is CASSPDRETEQFF. The DNA for the CDR3 is TGTGCTAGCAGCCCAGACAGGGAAACTGAGCAGTTCTTC.